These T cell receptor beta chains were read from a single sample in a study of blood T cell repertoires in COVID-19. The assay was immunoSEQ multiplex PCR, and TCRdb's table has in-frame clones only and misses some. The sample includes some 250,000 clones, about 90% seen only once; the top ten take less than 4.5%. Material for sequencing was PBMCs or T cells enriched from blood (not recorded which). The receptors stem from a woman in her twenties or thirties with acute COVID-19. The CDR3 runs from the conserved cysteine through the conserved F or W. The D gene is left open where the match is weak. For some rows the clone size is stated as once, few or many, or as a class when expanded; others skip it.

DNA: TGTGCCAGCAGCGCGGACAGGGACCTTGGTGGCTACACCTTC; CDR3: CASSADRDLGGYTF; length: 14; size: once; D: TRBD1; V: TRBV9; J: TRBJ1-2
DNA: TGTGCCAGTAGTATAGATCGGGAACAGCCCCAGCATTTT; CDR3: CASSIDREQPQHF; length: 13; size: -; D: -; V: TRBV19; J: TRBJ1-5
DNA: TGTGCCATCAGGTCTAACAGGGAATCCTACGAGCAGTACTTC; CDR3: CAIRSNRESYEQYF; length: 14; size: -; D: -; V: TRBV10-3; J: TRBJ2-7
DNA: TGCGCCAGCAGCCAGGGGGGGCTCCACTACGAGCAGTACTTC; CDR3: CASSQGGLHYEQYF; length: 14; size: few; D: -; V: TRBV4-1; J: TRBJ2-7
DNA: TGTGCCATCAGAACAACAGGGGTAGACACTGAAGCTTTCTTT; CDR3: CAIRTTGVDTEAFF; length: 14; size: -; D: TRBD1; V: TRBV10-3; J: TRBJ1-1
DNA: TGCGCCAGCAGCCAAGGGTTGACAGGGAAAGATACGCAGTATTTT; CDR3: CASSQGLTGKDTQYF; length: 15; size: -; D: TRBD1; V: TRBV4-1; J: TRBJ2-3
DNA: TGCAGCGGAGGACAGGGACTGAACACCTTC; CDR3: CSGGQGLNTF; length: 10; size: few; D: TRBD1; V: TRBV29-1; J: TRBJ1-2
DNA: TGCAGCGGCCAGGGACAGGGAGGATTCTACACCTTC; CDR3: CSGQGQGGFYTF; length: 12; size: -; D: TRBD1; V: TRBV29-1; J: TRBJ1-2
DNA: TGTGCCAGCAGTTTGGGGGACAGGGGCTACGAGCAGTACTTC; CDR3: CASSLGDRGYEQYF; length: 14; size: -; D: TRBD1; V: TRBV27; J: TRBJ2-7
DNA: TGTGCCAGCTTGGGACAGGGATCCTACGAGCAGTACTTC; CDR3: CASLGQGSYEQYF; length: 13; size: once; D: TRBD1; V: TRBV2; J: TRBJ2-7
DNA: TGCGCCAGCAGCCAAGTCGAAGGGGTAGCAACTAATGAAAAACTGTTTTTT; CDR3: CASSQVEGVATNEKLFF; length: 17; size: -; D: -; V: TRBV4-3; J: TRBJ1-4
DNA: TGTGCCAGTAGTATATCGGACAGTAACACTGAAGCTTTCTTT; CDR3: CASSISDSNTEAFF; length: 14; size: -; D: -; V: TRBV19; J: TRBJ1-1
DNA: TGTGCCAGCAGCAAAGAGCGGGGACAGGTCTATGGCTACACCTTC; CDR3: CASSKERGQVYGYTF; length: 15; size: -; D: TRBD1; V: TRBV7-2; J: TRBJ1-2
DNA: TGTGCCAGCAGCTTAACCCGGGGAACCACAGATACGCAGTATTTT; CDR3: CASSLTRGTTDTQYF; length: 15; size: -; D: -; V: TRBV7-6; J: TRBJ2-3
DNA: TGCGCCAGCAGCCTAGTGCCGGGACAGCTCTACGAGCAGTACTTC; CDR3: CASSLVPGQLYEQYF; length: 15; size: -; D: TRBD1; V: TRBV4-1; J: TRBJ2-7
DNA: TGTGCCAGCACAGGGGGGACGGACACTGAAGCTTTCTTT; CDR3: CASTGGTDTEAFF; length: 13; size: -; D: TRBD1; V: TRBV2; J: TRBJ1-1
DNA: TGTGCCAGCAGTGAATTGGGAGGAGGTGCAGATACGCAGTATTTT; CDR3: CASSELGGGADTQYF; length: 15; size: -; D: -; V: TRBV2; J: TRBJ2-3
DNA: TGTGCCAGCAGCTTAGGTAGTGCCTACAATGAGCAGTTCTTC; CDR3: CASSLGSAYNEQFF; length: 14; size: -; D: -; V: TRBV11-2; J: TRBJ2-1
DNA: TGTGCCACCCAGAGACTGATGAACACTGAAGCTTTCTTT; CDR3: CATQRLMNTEAFF; length: 13; size: -; D: -; V: TRBV2; J: TRBJ1-1
DNA: TGTGCCACCAGCAGAGGCCGAGGACAACAATATGGCTACACCTTC; CDR3: CATSRGRGQQYGYTF; length: 15; size: -; D: -; V: TRBV15; J: TRBJ1-2
DNA: TGTGCCATCAGCGAGACAGGCGGAGAAGCTTTCTTT; CDR3: CAISETGGEAFF; length: 12; size: once; D: -; V: TRBV10-3; J: TRBJ1-1
DNA: TGCAGCGTTGAAGAGAAGAAGGGGATTACTGGCTACACCTTC; CDR3: CSVEEKKGITGYTF; length: 14; size: -; D: -; V: TRBV29-1; J: TRBJ1-2
DNA: TGCGCCAGCAGCCAAGCGTCCCGGGGATTTGGGTTTCTCGGGGAGCTGTTTTTT; CDR3: CASSQASRGFGFLGELFF; length: 18; size: -; D: -; V: TRBV4-3; J: TRBJ2-2
DNA: TGTGCCAGCAGCCCCGACAGGGTTACGGCTGAGCAGTTCTTC; CDR3: CASSPDRVTAEQFF; length: 14; size: once; D: -; V: TRBV21-1; J: TRBJ2-1
DNA: TGTGCCAGCTCACCCCGACAGGAGTACACTGGAAACACCATATATTTT; CDR3: CASSPRQEYTGNTIYF; length: 16; size: -; D: -; V: TRBV18; J: TRBJ1-3
DNA: TGTGCCAGCAGCCAAGTGGGCAGCTCTGGAAACACCATATATTTT; CDR3: CASSQVGSSGNTIYF; length: 15; size: -; D: -; V: TRBV3-1/TRBV3-2; J: TRBJ1-3
DNA: TGTGCCAGCTTAGCGGGCAGCTCCTACGAGCAGTACTTC; CDR3: CASLAGSSYEQYF; length: 13; size: -; D: TRBD2; V: TRBV18; J: TRBJ2-7
DNA: TGTGCCACCAGCAGACAGGGCTCTAGCAATCAGCCCCAGCATTTT; CDR3: CATSRQGSSNQPQHF; length: 15; size: -; D: -; V: TRBV15; J: TRBJ1-5
DNA: TGTGCCTGGAGTGTACAGGGGGCGGGAGGCTACACCTTC; CDR3: CAWSVQGAGGYTF; length: 13; size: -; D: TRBD1; V: TRBV30; J: TRBJ1-2
DNA: TGTGCCAGCAGCTCCAGAGGGTACAGGGGGCTCGGGGAGCTGTTTTTT; CDR3: CASSSRGYRGLGELFF; length: 16; size: -; D: TRBD1; V: TRBV11-2; J: TRBJ2-2
DNA: TGTGCCAGCAGTTACGGTCAGGGACAGCCCCAGCATTTT; CDR3: CASSYGQGQPQHF; length: 13; size: -; D: -; V: TRBV6-5; J: TRBJ1-5
DNA: TGTGCCAGCAGTCTAGGATTAGGAAAACTGTTTTTT; CDR3: CASSLGLGKLFF; length: 12; size: once; D: -; V: TRBV6-2/TRBV6-3; J: TRBJ1-4